Listed here is a single T cell receptor (beta chain). Stated time point: newly diagnosed, previously untreated cHL patient sample. TCRdb's copy holds only in-frame clones and misses some; the assay was immunoSEQ multiplex PCR. The sample shows 70,000 or so clones, roughly 92% of them seen only once. The sample comes from a study of PD-1 blockade in classical Hodgkin lymphoma. Looked up from germline, CDR1 is SGHTA and CDR2 is FQGNSA. V lost 1 base and J lost 6; bases outside the gene matches: 4. This CDR3 is 15 amino acids long. This TCR derives from a human donor with classical Hodgkin lymphoma. The chain employs TRBV7-2 and TRBJ2-4, with 9 bases that match TRBD2. Sequenced material: peripheral blood mononuclear cells (PBMCs). The CDR3 nucleotides are TGTGCCAGCAGCTTAGGGGGCGGGAGGGGAAACATTCAGTACTTC. Protein sequence: CASSLGGGRGNIQYF. The full variable domain, with the rest looked up from reference TRBV7-2 and TRBJ2-4, is GAGVSQSPSNKVTEKGKDVELRCDPISGHTALYWYRQSLGQGLEFLIYFQGNSAPDKSGLPSDRFSAERTGGSVSTLTIQRTQQEDSAVYLCASSLGGGRGNIQYFGAGTRLSVL.